Listed below are T cell receptor beta chains from one sample, sequenced in a study of shared T cell receptors in the human thymus. Sequencing used immunoSEQ multiplex PCR; TCRdb keeps in-frame clones, though not all of them. Among about 730,000 clones listed, 80% to 90% were seen once. The same specimen was also included in a second study, on human thymus T cells.

Sequenced material: thymocytes. The receptors derive from a girl under three years old with a congenital heart defect. Both conserved end residues are part of each CDR3. The D gene is left open where the match is weak. Rows may omit the clone size; those that give it use once, few, many or a size class.

CDR3 DNA	CDR3 protein	V gene	clone size	J gene	D gene
TGCGCCAGCAGCTTGCTAAAGCGGGGGGCCGTTAGCACAGATACGCAGTATTTT	CASSLLKRGAVSTDTQYF	TRBV5-1	-	TRBJ2-3	TRBD2
TGTGCCAGCAGCTTACCGGACAGTCTCGGGCAGTTCTTC	CASSLPDSLGQFF	TRBV7-9	once	TRBJ2-1	-
TGTGCCAGCAAATGGAAGCAGGGGGACTATGGCTACACCTTC	CASKWKQGDYGYTF	TRBV2	-	TRBJ1-2	TRBD1
TGTGCCAGCAGCAATTTAGACAGGAGTAGATCTAGCTATGGCTACACCTTC	CASSNLDRSRSSYGYTF	TRBV27	once	TRBJ1-2	-
TGTGCCAGCAGCCATACAGGGGATAGAGTCTATGGCTACACCTTC	CASSHTGDRVYGYTF	TRBV25-1	few	TRBJ1-2	TRBD1
TGTGCCTGGGGGCCCCGGGACAGAATAAACAATGAGCAGTTCTTC	CAWGPRDRINNEQFF	TRBV30	-	TRBJ2-1	TRBD1
TGTGCCACCAGCAGAGTTAGAAGCCCCCCGGGCTACACCTTC	CATSRVRSPPGYTF	TRBV15	-	TRBJ1-2	-
TGTGCCAGCAGCTTACTTGACAGGGGGATTAATTCACCCCTCCACTTT	CASSLLDRGINSPLHF	TRBV9	once	TRBJ1-6	TRBD1
TGCGCCAGCAGCCAAGATATCCAGGGTGGGGTGAACACTGAAGCTTTCTTT	CASSQDIQGGVNTEAFF	TRBV4-3	few	TRBJ1-1	-
TGTGCCAGCAGCCCTCGGACAGTGTTGGGCACTGAAGCTTTCTTT	CASSPRTVLGTEAFF	TRBV7-2	-	TRBJ1-1	-
TGTGCCAGCAGCCCCTGGGACTTTCTCTACGAGCAGTACTTC	CASSPWDFLYEQYF	TRBV5-8	-	TRBJ2-7	-
TGCGCCAGCAGCCAAGCGAGGAGACAGGGGGCGCCAGGCACTGAAGCTTTCTTT	CASSQARRQGAPGTEAFF	TRBV4-1	-	TRBJ1-1	TRBD1
TGCGCCAGCAGCCAAGCCCCGGGACTAGCGGGGAGAAGCTCCTACAATGAGCAGTTCTTC	CASSQAPGLAGRSSYNEQFF	TRBV4-3	few	TRBJ2-1	TRBD2
TGCGCCAGCAGTCCCTGGGAGGTTAGGAACTACGAGCAGTACTTC	CASSPWEVRNYEQYF	TRBV10-1	few	TRBJ2-7	-
TGCGCCAGCAGCTGGGAACAGGGGAGGACGAGTCAGTATACTGAAGCTTTCTTT	CASSWEQGRTSQYTEAFF	TRBV5-1	-	TRBJ1-1	TRBD1
TGTGCCAGCAGCCCCCGAGGTTGGGATCAGCCCCAGCATTTT	CASSPRGWDQPQHF	TRBV5-7	-	TRBJ1-5	-
TGTGCCAGCGAAACGGACAGGGGCTCTGAAGCTTTCTTT	CASETDRGSEAFF	TRBV6-1	few	TRBJ1-1	TRBD1
TGTGCCAGCAGTCCTAGACGGGGGGGCCCGATAGGTGAGCAGTTCTTC	CASSPRRGGPIGEQFF	TRBV28	-	TRBJ2-1	TRBD2
TGCGCCAGCAGCCAAGACTCTCCTGAACAGGGGAACACTGAAGCTTTCTTT	CASSQDSPEQGNTEAFF	TRBV4-1	-	TRBJ1-1	-
TGTGCTAGTGACAAGGGGCGGTGGGGTAACTATGGCTACACCTTC	CASDKGRWGNYGYTF	TRBV12-5	-	TRBJ1-2	-
TGTGCCAGCAGCCCAGGGGAAGTAGCTGGAAACACCATATATTTT	CASSPGEVAGNTIYF	TRBV28	-	TRBJ1-3	-
TGCGCCAGCGCCAGGGGGTGCTCTGGAAACACCATATATTTT	CASARGCSGNTIYF	TRBV4-1	-	TRBJ1-3	TRBD1
TGTGCCAGCAGCTGGAGGGACTCCACTTGGAACCCTAATTCACCCCTCCACTTT	CASSWRDSTWNPNSPLHF	TRBV5-6	-	TRBJ1-6	-
TGCGCCAGCAGCCTGGTTTTGATGGTGACAGGGGCCGCGATTACGGGAGCTTTCTTT	CASSLVLMVTGAAITGAFF	TRBV4-1	-	TRBJ1-1	TRBD1
TGTGCCAGCAGCCAAGACAGGGAACTTCACTATGGCTACACCTTC	CASSQDRELHYGYTF	TRBV14	-	TRBJ1-2	-
TGTGCCAGCAGCGCACAGGGGTACGGGGCCAACGTCCTGACTTTC	CASSAQGYGANVLTF	TRBV9	-	TRBJ2-6	TRBD1
TGTGCCAGCAGCTTAGGGCGAGAAGGTAACTACAATGAGCAGTTCTTC	CASSLGREGNYNEQFF	TRBV7-3	-	TRBJ2-1	-
TGTGCCAGCAAACTTGGGGGGGCGCATGGGGCCAACGTCCTGACTTTC	CASKLGGAHGANVLTF	TRBV28	-	TRBJ2-6	-
TGCGCCAGCAGTCCCACCGGGACAGGGGGGCCAAAGAGCTCTGGAAACACCATATATTTT	CASSPTGTGGPKSSGNTIYF	TRBV10-2	once	TRBJ1-3	TRBD1
TGTGCCAGCAGTAACCGGGACAGGGAAGTTCATGGCTACACCTTC	CASSNRDREVHGYTF	TRBV5-4	-	TRBJ1-2	TRBD1
TGTGCCAGCAGCTTTGGACAGACCAACTCTGGAAACACCATATATTTT	CASSFGQTNSGNTIYF	TRBV7-2	once	TRBJ1-3	-
TGTGCCAGCAGTATACGGGACAGGGGGAGAACCAGCTCCTACAATGAGCAGTTCTTC	CASSIRDRGRTSSYNEQFF	TRBV27	-	TRBJ2-1	TRBD1
TGCGCCAGCAGCCAAGTTGGGGAAGTCAGGGAAGAGACCCAGTACTTC	CASSQVGEVREETQYF	TRBV4-3	-	TRBJ2-5	-
TGTGCGACTCGAAGGGTAGCGGGGGGCCGTCAGTACTTC	CATRRVAGGRQYF	TRBV10-3	-	TRBJ2-7	TRBD2
TGTGCCAGCAGCTGCCGGGACAGGGTTGTTGACACTGAAGCTTTCTTT	CASSCRDRVVDTEAFF	TRBV7-9	-	TRBJ1-1	TRBD1
TGTGCCACCAGCAAGTCGGGACAGACCGACCCTGAAGCTTTCTTT	CATSKSGQTDPEAFF	TRBV15	-	TRBJ1-1	TRBD1
TGTGCCAGCTCACGACCTCCCGGGACAGGGGACTACGAGCAGTACTTC	CASSRPPGTGDYEQYF	TRBV18	-	TRBJ2-7	TRBD1